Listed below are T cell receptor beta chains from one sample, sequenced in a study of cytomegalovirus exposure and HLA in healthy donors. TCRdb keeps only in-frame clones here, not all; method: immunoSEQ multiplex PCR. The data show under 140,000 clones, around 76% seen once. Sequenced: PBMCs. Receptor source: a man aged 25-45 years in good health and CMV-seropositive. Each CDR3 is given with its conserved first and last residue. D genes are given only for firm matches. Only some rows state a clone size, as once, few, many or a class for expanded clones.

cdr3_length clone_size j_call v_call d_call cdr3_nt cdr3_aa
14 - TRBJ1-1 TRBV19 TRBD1 TGTGCCAGTAGTGACACAGGGGCCGGCACTGAAGCTTTCTTT CASSDTGAGTEAFF
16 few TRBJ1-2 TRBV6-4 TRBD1 TGTGCCAGCAGTGACTCGGCACAGGGGGAGGCCTATGGCTACACCTTC CASSDSAQGEAYGYTF
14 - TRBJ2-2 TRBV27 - TGTGCCAGCAGTTTACGCGCGAACACCGGGGAGCTGTTTTTT CASSLRANTGELFF
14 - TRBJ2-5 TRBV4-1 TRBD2 TGCGCCAGCAGACCCACTAGCGGCCAAGAGACCCAGTACTTC CASRPTSGQETQYF
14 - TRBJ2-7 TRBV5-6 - TGTGCCAGCAGCCGGGTGGGGGCCTCCTACGAGCAGTACTTC CASSRVGASYEQYF
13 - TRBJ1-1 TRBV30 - TGTGCCTGGAGTCCAGGGCCCAACACTGAAGCTTTCTTT CAWSPGPNTEAFF
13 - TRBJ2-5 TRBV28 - TGTGCCAGCAGTTACCCCACTGTAGAGACCCAGTACTTC CASSYPTVETQYF
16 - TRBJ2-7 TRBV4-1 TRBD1 TGCGCCAGCAGCCAAGATCTACAGGGGGCCTCCTACGAGCAGTACTTC CASSQDLQGASYEQYF
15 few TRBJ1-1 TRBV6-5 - TGTGCCAGCAGTTACTCGATAGCCGGTAACACTGAAGCTTTCTTT CASSYSIAGNTEAFF
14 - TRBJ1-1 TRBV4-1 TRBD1 TGCGCCAGCAGACGGCCAGGGGGATACACTGAAGCTTTCTTT CASRRPGGYTEAFF
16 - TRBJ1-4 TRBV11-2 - TGTGCCAGCAGTACCCCGCCTGAAGGAGTAAGGGAAAAACTGTTTTTT CASSTPPEGVREKLFF
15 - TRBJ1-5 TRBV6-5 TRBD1 TGTGCCAGCAGAAGGGGACAGGGGGCTGACCAGCCCCAGCATTTT CASRRGQGADQPQHF
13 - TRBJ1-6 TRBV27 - TGTGCCAGCAGTTCGCGGGAATACTCACCCCTCCACTTT CASSSREYSPLHF
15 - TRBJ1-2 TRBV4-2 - TGTGCCAGCAGCCAAGGAGTAATTGCTAACTATGGCTACACCTTC CASSQGVIANYGYTF
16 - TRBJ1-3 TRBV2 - TGTGCCAGCAGTGGAGGCCAGCCCTTCTCTGGAAACACCATATATTTT CASSGGQPFSGNTIYF
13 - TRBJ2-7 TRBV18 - TGTGCCAGCTCACCAGGGGCATACTACGAGCAGTACTTC CASSPGAYYEQYF
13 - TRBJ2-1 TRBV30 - TGTGCCTGGTCCAGGGAAACCTACAATGAGCAGTTCTTC CAWSRETYNEQFF
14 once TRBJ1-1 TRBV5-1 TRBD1 TGCGCCAGCAGGTGGGACAGCTTACGACCTGAAGCTTTCTTT CASRWDSLRPEAFF
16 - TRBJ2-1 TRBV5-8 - TGTGCCAGCAGCTGGGTTCTCAGGGGACCGTACAATGAGCAGTTCTTC CASSWVLRGPYNEQFF
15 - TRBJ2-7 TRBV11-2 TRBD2 TGTGCCAGCAGCTTGGGACTAGGACCCCTCTTCGAGCAGTACTTC CASSLGLGPLFEQYF
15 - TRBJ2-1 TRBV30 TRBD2 TGTGCCTGGAGTACATCGGGGGGTCTTGGGAATGAGCAGTTCTTC CAWSTSGGLGNEQFF
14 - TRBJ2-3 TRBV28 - TGTGCCAGCACCCGACAGAGGTTGGTAGATACGCAGTATTTT CASTRQRLVDTQYF
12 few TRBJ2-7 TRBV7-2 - TGTGCCAGCAGGGGGGGCTCCTACGAGCAGTACTTC CASRGGSYEQYF
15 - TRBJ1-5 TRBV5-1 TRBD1 TGCGCCAGCAGTCGGACAGGGGAAGTGTATCAGCCCCAGCATTTT CASSRTGEVYQPQHF
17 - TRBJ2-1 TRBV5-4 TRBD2 TGTGCCAGCAGCTTGGAGGCGGGGGGGAGCTCCTACAATGAGCAGTTCTTC CASSLEAGGSSYNEQFF
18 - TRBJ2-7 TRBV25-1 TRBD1 TGTGCCAGCAGTGAAGACGGAGGGACAGGGGGCCTACCCTACGAGCAGTACTTC CASSEDGGTGGLPYEQYF
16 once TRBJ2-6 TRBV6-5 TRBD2 TGTGCCAGCAGTTACCTCGGGGGGAGAGGGGCCAACGTCCTGACTTTC CASSYLGGRGANVLTF
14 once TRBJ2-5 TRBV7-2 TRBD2 TGTGCCAGCAGCCTCACTAGCGGCGCAAGGGCCCAGTACTTC CASSLTSGARAQYF
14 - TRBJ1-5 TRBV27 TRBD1 TGTGCCAGCAGTTCGGGGACAGGGAATCAGCCCCAGCATTTT CASSSGTGNQPQHF